This paragraph covers one TCR beta chain sequence. Its antigen is undetermined. TCRdb keeps only in-frame clones here, not all; method: immunoSEQ multiplex PCR. Of tens of thousands of clones in the sample, 65% to 90% were seen once. These data are taken from a study of T cell clonotyping in hematopoietic cell transplantation. Looked up from germline, CDR1 is SGHVS and CDR2 is FQNEAQ. The V and J ends lost 4 bases and 14 bases respectively, with 21 bases between them. The CDR3 has 14 residues. Time point indicated: recipient sample about 28 days before transplant, after cytoreduction. Study findings and constraints: CD4 and CD8 repertoire contributions could not be separated without sorting. After transplant, recipient diversity fell while pathologically expanded clonotypes grew through day 180.

The V and J genes are TRBV7-8 and TRBJ2-1; a weak D match, TRBD2 (7 bases). Sequenced here: peripheral blood mononuclear cells, sampled before stem cell transplant. This TCR was recovered from a man in his sixties with biphenotypic leukemia. Some clones in this sample may be carry-over from other donors' samples. The CDR3 DNA is TGTGCCAGCAGCTCTTGGGGGGGGGCGGTGGATAAGTTCTTC. This gives the protein CASSSWGGAVDKFF.